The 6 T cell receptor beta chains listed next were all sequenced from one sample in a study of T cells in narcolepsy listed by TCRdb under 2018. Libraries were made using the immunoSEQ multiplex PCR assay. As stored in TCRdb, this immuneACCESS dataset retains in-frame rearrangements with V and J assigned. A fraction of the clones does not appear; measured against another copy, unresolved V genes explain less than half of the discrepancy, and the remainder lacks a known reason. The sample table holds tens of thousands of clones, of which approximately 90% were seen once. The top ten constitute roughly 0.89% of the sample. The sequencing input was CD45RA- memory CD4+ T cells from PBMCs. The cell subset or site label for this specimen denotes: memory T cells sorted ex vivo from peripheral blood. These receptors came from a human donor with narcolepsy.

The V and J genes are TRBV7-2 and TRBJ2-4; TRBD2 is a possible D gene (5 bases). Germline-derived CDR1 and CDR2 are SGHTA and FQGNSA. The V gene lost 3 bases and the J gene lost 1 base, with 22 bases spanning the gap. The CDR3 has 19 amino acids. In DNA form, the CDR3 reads TGTGCCAGCAGCTTCCGGGCCTCTAGGGATTGGGAGGCCAAAAACATTCAGTACTTC. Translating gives CASSFRASRDWEAKNIQYF.

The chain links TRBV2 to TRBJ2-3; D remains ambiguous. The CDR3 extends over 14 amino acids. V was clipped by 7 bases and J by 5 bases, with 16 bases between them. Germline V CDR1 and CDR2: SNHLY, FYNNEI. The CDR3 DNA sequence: TGTGCCAGCATCCGGGCAACTTGGGGAGATACGCAGTATTTT. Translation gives CASIRATWGDTQYF.

CDR3 sequence: CASGQGEASYGYTF. Written as DNA, the CDR3 is TGTGCCAGTGGACAGGGGGAGGCCTCCTATGGCTACACCTTC. J is TRBJ1-2 and V is TRBV2; 10 nucleotides agree with TRBD1. The CDR3 extends over 14 amino acids. Trimming took 9 bases from V and 4 from J; bases not matched to a gene: 8. CDR1 is SNHLY and CDR2 is FYNNEI in the germline V gene.

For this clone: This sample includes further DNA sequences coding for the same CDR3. The CDR3 DNA reads TGTGCCAGCATGGACTCCCCGAAGAGTACTGAAGCTTTCTTT. It yields the protein CASMDSPKSTEAFF. V is TRBV2 and J is TRBJ1-1; D is unclear. V was pared by 7 bases and J by 5 bases, with 17 bases between. The CDR3 runs 14 residues. The germline CDR1 and CDR2 sequences are SNHLY and FYNNEI.

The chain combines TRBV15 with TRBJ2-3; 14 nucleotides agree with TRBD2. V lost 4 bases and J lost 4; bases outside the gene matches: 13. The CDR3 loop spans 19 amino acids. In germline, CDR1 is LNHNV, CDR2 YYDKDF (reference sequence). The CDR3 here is CATSILTSGRAISPDTQYF. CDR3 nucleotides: TGTGCCACCAGCATCCTGACTAGCGGGAGGGCCATATCCCCAGATACGCAGTATTTT.

In DNA form, the CDR3 reads TGTGCCAGCAGCTCAAACGCGGGGGGGCCCGAGGAGCAGTTCTTC. Its translation: CASSSNAGGPEEQFF. The chain combines TRBV11-1 with TRBJ2-1; TRBD2 matches 9 bases. The germline V gene has CDR1 SGHAT and CDR2 FQDESV (reference sequence). CDR3 length: 15 amino acids. Trimming cost V 4 bases and J 10 bases; bases outside gene matches: 11.